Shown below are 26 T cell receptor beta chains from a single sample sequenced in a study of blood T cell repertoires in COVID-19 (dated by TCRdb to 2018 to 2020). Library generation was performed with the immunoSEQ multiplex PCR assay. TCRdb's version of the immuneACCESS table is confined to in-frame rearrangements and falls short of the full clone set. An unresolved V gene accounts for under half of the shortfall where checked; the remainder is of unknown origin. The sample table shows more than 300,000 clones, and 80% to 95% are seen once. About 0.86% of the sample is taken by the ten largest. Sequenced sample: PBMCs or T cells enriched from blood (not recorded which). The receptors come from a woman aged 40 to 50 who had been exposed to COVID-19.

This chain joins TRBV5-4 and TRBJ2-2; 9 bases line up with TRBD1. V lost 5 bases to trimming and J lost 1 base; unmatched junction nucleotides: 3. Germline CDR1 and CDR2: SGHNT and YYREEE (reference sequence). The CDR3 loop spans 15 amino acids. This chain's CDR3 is CASRPGQGNTGELFF. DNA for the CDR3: TGTGCCAGCAGGCCGGGACAGGGGAACACCGGGGAGCTGTTTTTT. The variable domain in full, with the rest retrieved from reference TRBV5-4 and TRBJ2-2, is ETGVTQSPTHLIKTRGQQVTLRCSSQSGHNTVSWYQQALGQGPQFIFQYYREEENGRGNFPPRFSGLQFPNYSSELNVNALELDDSALYLCASRPGQGNTGELFFGEGSRLTVL.

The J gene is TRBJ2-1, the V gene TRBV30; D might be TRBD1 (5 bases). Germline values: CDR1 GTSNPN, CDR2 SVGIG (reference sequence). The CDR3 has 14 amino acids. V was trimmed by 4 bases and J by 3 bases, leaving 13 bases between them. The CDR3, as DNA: TGTGCCTGGACGCAGGGTCCCCTCTACAATGAGCAGTTCTTC. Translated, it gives CAWTQGPLYNEQFF. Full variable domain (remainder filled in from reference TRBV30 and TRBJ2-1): SQTIHQWPATLVQPVGSPLSLECTVEGTSNPNLYWYRQAAGRGLQLLFYSVGIGQISSEVPQNLSASRPQDRQFILSSKKLLLSDSGFYLCAWTQGPLYNEQFFGPGTRLTVL.

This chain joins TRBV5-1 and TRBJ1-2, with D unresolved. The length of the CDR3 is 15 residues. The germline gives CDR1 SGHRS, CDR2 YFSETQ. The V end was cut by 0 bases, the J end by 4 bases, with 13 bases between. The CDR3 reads CASSLANGGSYGYTF. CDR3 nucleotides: TGCGCCAGCAGCTTGGCCAACGGAGGGAGCTATGGCTACACCTTC.

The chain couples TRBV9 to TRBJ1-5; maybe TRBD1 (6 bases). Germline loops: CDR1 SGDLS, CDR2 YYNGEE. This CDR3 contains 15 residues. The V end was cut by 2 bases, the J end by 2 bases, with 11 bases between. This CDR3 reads CASSVGGPGNQPQHF. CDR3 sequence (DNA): TGTGCCAGCAGCGTCGGGGGGCCTGGCAATCAGCCCCAGCATTTT.

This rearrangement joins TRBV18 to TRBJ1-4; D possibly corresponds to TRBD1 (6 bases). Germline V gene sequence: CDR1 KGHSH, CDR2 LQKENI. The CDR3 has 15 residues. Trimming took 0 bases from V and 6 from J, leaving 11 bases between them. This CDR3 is CASSPPGTSYEKLFF. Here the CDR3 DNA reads TGTGCCAGCTCACCACCCGGGACATCATATGAAAAACTGTTTTTT.

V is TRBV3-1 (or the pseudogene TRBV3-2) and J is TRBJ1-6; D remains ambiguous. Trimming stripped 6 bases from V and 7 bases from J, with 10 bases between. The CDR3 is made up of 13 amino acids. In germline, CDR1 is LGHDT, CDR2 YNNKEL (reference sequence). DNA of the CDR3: TGTGCCAGCAGGCCTAGCATGAATTCACCCCTCCACTTT. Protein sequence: CASRPSMNSPLHF.

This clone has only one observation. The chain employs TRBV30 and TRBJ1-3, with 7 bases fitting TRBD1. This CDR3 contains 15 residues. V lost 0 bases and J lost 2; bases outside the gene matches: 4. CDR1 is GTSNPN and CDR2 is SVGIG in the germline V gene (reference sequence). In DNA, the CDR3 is TGTGCCTGGAGTGTAGTGAGGGGGCCTGGAAACACCATATATTTT. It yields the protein CAWSVVRGPGNTIYF.

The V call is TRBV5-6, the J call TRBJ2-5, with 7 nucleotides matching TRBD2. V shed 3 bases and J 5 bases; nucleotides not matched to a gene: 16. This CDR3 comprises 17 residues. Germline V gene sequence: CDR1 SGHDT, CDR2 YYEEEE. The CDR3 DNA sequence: TGTGCCAGCAGCTCGGGAATACTAGCGCCCAGCACGGAGACCCAGTACTTC. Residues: CASSSGILAPSTETQYF.

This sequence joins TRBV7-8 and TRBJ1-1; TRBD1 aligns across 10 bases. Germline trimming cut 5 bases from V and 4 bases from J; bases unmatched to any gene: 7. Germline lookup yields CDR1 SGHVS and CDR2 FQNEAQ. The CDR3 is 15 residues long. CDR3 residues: CASSPRQGASTEAFF. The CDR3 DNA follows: TGTGCCAGCAGCCCGCGACAGGGGGCGAGCACTGAAGCTTTCTTT. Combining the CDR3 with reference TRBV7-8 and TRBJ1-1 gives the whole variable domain GAGVSQSPRYKVAKRGQDVALRCDPISGHVSLFWYQQALGQGPEFLTYFQNEAQLDKSGLPSDRFFAERPEGSVSTLKIQRTQQEDSAVYLCASSPRQGASTEAFFGQGTRLTVV.

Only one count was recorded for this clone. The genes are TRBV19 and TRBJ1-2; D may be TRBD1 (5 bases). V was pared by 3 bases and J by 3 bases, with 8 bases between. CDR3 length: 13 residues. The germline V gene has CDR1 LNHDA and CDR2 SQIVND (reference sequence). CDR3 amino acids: CASSMAGYYGYTF. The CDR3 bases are TGTGCCAGTAGTATGGCAGGGTACTATGGCTACACCTTC.

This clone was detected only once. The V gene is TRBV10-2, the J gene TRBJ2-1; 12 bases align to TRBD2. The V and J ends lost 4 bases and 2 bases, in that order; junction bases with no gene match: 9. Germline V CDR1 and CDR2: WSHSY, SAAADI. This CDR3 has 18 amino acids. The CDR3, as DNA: TGCGCCAGCAGTGTGAGGACTAGCGGGACTCAACCCTACAATGAGCAGTTCTTC. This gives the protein CASSVRTSGTQPYNEQFF.

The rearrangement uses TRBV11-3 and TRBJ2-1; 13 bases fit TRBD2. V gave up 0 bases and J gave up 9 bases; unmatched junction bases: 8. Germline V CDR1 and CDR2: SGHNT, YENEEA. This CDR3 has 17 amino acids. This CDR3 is CASSLEVGTSGVGEQFF. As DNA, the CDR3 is TGTGCCAGCAGCTTAGAGGTCGGGACTAGCGGGGTAGGTGAGCAGTTCTTC. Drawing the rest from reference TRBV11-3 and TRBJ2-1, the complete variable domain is EAGVVQSPRYKIIEKKQPVAFWCNPISGHNTLYWYLQNLGQGPELLIRYENEEAVDDSQLPKDRFSAERLKGVDSTLKIQPAELGDSAVYLCASSLEVGTSGVGEQFFGPGTRLTVL.

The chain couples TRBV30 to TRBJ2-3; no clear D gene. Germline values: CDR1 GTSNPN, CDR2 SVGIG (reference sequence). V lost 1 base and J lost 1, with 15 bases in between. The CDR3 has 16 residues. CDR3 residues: CAWSDFGASRTDTQYF. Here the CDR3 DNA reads TGTGCCTGGAGTGATTTTGGAGCGTCTCGCACAGATACGCAGTATTTT.

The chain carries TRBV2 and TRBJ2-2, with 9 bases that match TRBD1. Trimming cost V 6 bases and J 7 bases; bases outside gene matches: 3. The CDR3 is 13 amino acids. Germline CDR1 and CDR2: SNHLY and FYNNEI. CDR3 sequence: CASRQGAGGELFF. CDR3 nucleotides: TGTGCCAGCAGACAGGGGGCAGGCGGGGAGCTGTTTTTT.

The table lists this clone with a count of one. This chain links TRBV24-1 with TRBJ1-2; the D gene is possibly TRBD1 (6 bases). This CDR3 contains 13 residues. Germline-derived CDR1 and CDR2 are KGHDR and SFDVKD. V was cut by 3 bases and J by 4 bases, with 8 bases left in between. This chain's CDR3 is CATSDLQGYGYTF. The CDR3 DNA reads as TGTGCCACCAGTGATCTACAGGGCTATGGCTACACCTTC.

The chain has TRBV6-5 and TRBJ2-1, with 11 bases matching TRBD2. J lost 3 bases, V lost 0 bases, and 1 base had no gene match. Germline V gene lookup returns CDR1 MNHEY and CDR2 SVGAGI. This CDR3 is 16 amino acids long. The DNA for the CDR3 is TGTGCCAGCAGTTACTCGGGGACTAGCGGCTACAATGAGCAGTTCTTC. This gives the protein CASSYSGTSGYNEQFF.

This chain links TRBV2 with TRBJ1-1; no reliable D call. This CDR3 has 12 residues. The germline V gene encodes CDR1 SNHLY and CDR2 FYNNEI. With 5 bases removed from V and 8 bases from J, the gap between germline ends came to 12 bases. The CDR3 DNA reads TGTGCCAGCAGTCAGACGAGGGTGGAAGCTTTCTTT. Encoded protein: CASSQTRVEAFF.

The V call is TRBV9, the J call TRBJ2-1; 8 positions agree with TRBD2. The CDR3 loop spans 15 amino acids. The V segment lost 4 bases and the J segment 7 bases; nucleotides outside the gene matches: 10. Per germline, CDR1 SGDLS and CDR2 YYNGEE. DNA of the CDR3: TGTGCCAGCAGCCCCCGGAGCGGGAGCTTTAATGAGCAGTTCTTC. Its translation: CASSPRSGSFNEQFF. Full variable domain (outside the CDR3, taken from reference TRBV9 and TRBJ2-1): DSGVTQTPKHLITATGQRVTLRCSPRSGDLSVYWYQQSLDQGLQFLIQYYNGEERAKGNILERFSAQQFPDLHSELNLSSLELGDSALYFCASSPRSGSFNEQFFGPGTRLTVL.

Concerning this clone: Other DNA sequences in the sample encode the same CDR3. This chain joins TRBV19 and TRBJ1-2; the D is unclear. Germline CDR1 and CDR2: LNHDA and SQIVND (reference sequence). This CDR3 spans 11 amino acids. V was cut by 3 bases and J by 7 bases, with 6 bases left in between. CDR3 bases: TGTGCCAGTAGTATCGGTCTTGGCTACACCTTC. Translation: CASSIGLGYTF.

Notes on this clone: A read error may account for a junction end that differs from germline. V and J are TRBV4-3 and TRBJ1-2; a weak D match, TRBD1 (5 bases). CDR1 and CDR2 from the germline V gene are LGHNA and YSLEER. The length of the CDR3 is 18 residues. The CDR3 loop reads CASSPKIFTGSPRQGYTF. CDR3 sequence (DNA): TGCGCCAGCAGTCCCAAAATTTTTACAGGTTCGCCCCGACAAGGCTATACCTTC.

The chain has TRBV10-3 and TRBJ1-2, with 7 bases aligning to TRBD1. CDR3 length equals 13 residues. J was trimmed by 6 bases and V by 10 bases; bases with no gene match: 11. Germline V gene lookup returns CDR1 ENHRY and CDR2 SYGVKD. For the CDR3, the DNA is TGTGCCACCAGGGGGGTCTCAGGGGATGGCTACACCTTC. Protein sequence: CATRGVSGDGYTF.

The CDR3 sequence is CASSLLGQGVYEQYF. The CDR3 nucleotides are TGTGCCAGCTCACTCCTCGGACAGGGGGTCTACGAGCAGTACTTC. This sequence joins TRBV18 and TRBJ2-7; 10 positions match TRBD1. V trimming: 4 bases; J trimming: 3 bases; junction bases outside the gene matches: 6. Germline V gene sequence: CDR1 KGHSH, CDR2 LQKENI. The CDR3 contains 15 residues. Full variable domain (outside the CDR3, taken from reference TRBV18 and TRBJ2-7): NAGVMQNPRHLVRRRGQEARLRCSPMKGHSHVYWYRQLPEEGLKFMVYLQKENIIDESGMPKERFSAEFPKEGPSILRIQQVVRGDSAAYFCASSLLGQGVYEQYFGPGTRLTVT.

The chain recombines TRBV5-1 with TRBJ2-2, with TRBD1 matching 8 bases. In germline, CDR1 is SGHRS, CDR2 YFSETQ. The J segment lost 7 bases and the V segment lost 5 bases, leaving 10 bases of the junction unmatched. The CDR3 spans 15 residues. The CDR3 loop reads CASRQTGADLGELFF. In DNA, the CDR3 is TGCGCCAGCAGGCAGACAGGGGCGGATCTCGGGGAGCTGTTTTTT.

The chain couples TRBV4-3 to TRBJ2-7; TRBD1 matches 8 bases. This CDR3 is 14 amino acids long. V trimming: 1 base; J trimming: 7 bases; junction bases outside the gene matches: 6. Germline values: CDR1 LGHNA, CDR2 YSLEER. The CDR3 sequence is CASSQGQGWGEQYF. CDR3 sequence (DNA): TGCGCCAGCAGCCAAGGACAGGGGTGGGGAGAGCAGTACTTC.

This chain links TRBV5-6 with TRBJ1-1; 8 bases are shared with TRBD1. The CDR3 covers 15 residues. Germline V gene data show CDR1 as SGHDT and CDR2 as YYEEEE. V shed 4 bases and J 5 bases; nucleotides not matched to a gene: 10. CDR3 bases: TGTGCCAGCAGCGCAAGGACAGGGAGACAGACTGAAGCTTTCTTT. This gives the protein CASSARTGRQTEAFF.

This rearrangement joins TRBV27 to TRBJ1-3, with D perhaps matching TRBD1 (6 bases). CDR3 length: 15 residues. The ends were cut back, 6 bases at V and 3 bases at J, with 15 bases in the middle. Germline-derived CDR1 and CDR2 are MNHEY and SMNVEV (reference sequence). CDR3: CASSPRWTVGNTIYF. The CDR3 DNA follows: TGTGCCAGCAGCCCTCGTTGGACAGTTGGAAACACCATATATTTT.